This TCR beta chain is drawn from a study of T cell repertoires in cytomegalovirus infection. At the level of the study: Through public TCR beta signatures, both CMV infection and matching HLA type were indicated. Study outcomes and limitations: CMV carriers having the relevant HLA were flagged by cumulative public TCR beta family frequency. HLA-C-restricted CMV-specific TCR beta clonotypes prevailed in the ex vivo response.

Comments on this clonotype: Its target is unknown.

TCRdb fed the reads into MiXCR, producing one record per CDR3 protein. The profile shows more than 500,000 distinct CDR3 sequences, 16% of them singletons. CDR1 and CDR2 (germline): MNHEY, SMNVEV (reference sequence). Trimming shortened V by 5 bases and J by 4 bases, and 15 bases separated the two germline ends. The CDR3 length is 14 residues. The rearrangement joins TRBV27 to TRBJ2-7; no definite D call. The sample was CD8+ T cells from PBMCs. The clonotype was recovered from a human donor in good health (CMV status not recorded). Some clones in this sample may be carry-over from other donors' samples. CDR3 sequence (DNA): TGTGCCAGCAGTCGCTCCGGAGAAGATTACGAGCAGTACTTC. This encodes CASSRSGEDYEQYF.